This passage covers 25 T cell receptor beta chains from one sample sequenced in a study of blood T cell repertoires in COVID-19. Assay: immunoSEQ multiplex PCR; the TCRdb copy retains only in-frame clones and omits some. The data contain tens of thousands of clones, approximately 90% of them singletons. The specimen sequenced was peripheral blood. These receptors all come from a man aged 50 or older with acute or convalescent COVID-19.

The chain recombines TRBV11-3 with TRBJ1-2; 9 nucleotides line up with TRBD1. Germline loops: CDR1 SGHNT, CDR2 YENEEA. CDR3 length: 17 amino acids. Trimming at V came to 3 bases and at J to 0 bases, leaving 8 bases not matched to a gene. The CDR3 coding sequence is TGTGCCAGCAGCTTGAGAGAGGACAGGGGTACTAACTATGGCTACACCTTC. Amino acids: CASSLREDRGTNYGYTF.

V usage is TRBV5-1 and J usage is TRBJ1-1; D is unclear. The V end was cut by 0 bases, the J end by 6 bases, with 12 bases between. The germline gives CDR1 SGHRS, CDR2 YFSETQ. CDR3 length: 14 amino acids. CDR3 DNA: TGCGCCAGCAGCTTGGAACGGGTCGGGGCTGAAGCTTTCTTT. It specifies CASSLERVGAEAFF.

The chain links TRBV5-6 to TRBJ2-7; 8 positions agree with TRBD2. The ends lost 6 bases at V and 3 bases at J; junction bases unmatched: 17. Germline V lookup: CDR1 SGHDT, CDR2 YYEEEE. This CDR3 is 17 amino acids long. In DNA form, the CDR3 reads TGTGCCAGCACCTCGAAGAGCTTGAGCGGGAGCTTCTACGAGCAGTACTTC. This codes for CASTSKSLSGSFYEQYF.

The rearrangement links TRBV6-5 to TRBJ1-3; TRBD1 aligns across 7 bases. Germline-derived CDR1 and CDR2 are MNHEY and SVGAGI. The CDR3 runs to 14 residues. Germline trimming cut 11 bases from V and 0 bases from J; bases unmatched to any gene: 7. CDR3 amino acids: CAAAGTASGNTIYF. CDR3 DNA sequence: TGTGCCGCCGCGGGGACAGCCTCTGGAAACACCATATATTTT.

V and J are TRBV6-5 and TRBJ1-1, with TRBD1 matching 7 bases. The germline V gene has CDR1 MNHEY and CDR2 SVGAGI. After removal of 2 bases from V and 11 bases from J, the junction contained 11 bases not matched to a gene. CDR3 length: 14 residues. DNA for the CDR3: TGTGCCAGCAGTTACAAGAGAGGGGGCGCTTCCGCTTTCTTT. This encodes CASSYKRGGASAFF.

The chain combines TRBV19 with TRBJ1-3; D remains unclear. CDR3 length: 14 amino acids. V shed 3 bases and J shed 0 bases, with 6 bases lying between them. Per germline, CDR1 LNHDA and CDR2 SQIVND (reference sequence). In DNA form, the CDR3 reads TGTGCCAGTAGTATCACGGTCTCTGGAAACACCATATATTTT. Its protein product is CASSITVSGNTIYF.

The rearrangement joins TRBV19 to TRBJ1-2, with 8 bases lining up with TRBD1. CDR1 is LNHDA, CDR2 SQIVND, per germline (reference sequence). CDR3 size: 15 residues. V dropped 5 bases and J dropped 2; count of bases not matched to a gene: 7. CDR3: CASSPQDRVNYGYTF. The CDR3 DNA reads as TGTGCCAGTAGTCCCCAGGACAGGGTAAACTATGGCTACACCTTC. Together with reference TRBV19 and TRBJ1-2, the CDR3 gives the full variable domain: DGGITQSPKYLFRKEGQNVTLSCEQNLNHDAMYWYRQDPGQGLRLIYYSQIVNDFQKGDIAEGYSVSREKKESFPLTVTSAQKNPTAFYLCASSPQDRVNYGYTFGSGTRLTVV.

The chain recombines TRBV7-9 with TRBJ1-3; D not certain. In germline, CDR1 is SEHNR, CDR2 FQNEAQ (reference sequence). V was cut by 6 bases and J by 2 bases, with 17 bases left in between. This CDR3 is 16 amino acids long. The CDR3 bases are TGTGCCAGCAGAAGCACAACCGGGGAGGCTGGAAACACCATATATTTT. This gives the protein CASRSTTGEAGNTIYF.

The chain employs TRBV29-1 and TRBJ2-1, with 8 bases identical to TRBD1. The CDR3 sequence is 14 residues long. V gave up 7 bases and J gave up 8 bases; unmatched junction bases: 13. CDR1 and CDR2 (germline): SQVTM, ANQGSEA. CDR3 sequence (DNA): TGCAGCGCCCAGGGGGCGGGGAGTATCCATGAGCAGTTCTTC. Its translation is CSAQGAGSIHEQFF.

The CDR3: CATSMKTSGKDNEQFF. The CDR3 DNA sequence: TGTGCCACCAGCATGAAGACGAGCGGGAAAGACAATGAGCAGTTCTTC. The chain employs TRBV15 and TRBJ2-1; the match to TRBD2 covers 7 bases. Germline V lookup: CDR1 LNHNV, CDR2 YYDKDF (reference sequence). This CDR3 has 16 amino acids. V gave up 4 bases and J gave up 5 bases; unmatched junction bases: 11.

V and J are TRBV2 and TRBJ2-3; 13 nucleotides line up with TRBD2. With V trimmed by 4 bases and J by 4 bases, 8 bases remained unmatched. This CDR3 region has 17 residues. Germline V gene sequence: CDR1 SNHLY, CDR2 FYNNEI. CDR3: CASSVGLAGWGPDTQYF. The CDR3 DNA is TGTGCCAGCAGTGTGGGACTAGCGGGGTGGGGCCCAGATACGCAGTATTTT.

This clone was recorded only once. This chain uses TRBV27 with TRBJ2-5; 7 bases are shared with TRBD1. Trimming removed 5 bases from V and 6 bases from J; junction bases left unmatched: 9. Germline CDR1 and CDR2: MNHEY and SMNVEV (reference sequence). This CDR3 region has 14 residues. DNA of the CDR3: TGTGCCAGCAGTCCGTCAAACAGGGGAAAGACCCAGTACTTC. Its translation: CASSPSNRGKTQYF.

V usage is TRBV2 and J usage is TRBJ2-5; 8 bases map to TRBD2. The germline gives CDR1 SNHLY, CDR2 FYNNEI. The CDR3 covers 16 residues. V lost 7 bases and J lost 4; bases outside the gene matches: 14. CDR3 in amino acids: CASTLDLGGRTETQYF. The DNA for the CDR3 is TGTGCCAGCACCCTCGACCTAGGCGGGAGGACAGAGACCCAGTACTTC.

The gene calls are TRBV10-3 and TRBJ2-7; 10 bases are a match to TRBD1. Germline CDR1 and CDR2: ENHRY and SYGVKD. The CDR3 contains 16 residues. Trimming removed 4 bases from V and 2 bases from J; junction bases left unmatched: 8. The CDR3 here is CAISGSGTGVTYEQYF. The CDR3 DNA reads TGTGCCATCAGTGGATCCGGGACAGGGGTGACCTACGAGCAGTACTTC.

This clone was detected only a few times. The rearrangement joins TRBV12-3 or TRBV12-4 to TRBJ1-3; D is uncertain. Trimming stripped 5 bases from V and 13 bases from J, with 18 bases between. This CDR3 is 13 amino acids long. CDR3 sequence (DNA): TGTGCCAGCAGTCCGGAGCCTAATATTCTAATATATTTT. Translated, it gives CASSPEPNILIYF.

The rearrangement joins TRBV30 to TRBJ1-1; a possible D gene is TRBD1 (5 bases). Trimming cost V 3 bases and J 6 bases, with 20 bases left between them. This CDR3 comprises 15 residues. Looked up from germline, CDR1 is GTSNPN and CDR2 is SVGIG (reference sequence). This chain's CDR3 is CAWRGRDLRFSEAFF. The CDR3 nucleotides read TGTGCCTGGAGGGGAAGGGACTTACGATTTTCTGAAGCTTTCTTT.

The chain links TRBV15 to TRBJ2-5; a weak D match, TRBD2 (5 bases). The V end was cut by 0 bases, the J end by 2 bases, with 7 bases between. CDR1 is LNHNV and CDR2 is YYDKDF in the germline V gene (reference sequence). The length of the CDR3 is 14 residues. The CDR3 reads CATSRDKRQETQYF. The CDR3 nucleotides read TGTGCCACCAGCAGAGATAAGCGGCAAGAGACCCAGTACTTC. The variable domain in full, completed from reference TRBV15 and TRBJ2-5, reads DAMVIQNPRYQVTQFGKPVTLSCSQTLNHNVMYWYQQKSSQAPKLLFHYYDKDFNNEADTPDNFQSRRPNTSFCFLDIRSPGLGDTAMYLCATSRDKRQETQYFGPGTRLLVL.

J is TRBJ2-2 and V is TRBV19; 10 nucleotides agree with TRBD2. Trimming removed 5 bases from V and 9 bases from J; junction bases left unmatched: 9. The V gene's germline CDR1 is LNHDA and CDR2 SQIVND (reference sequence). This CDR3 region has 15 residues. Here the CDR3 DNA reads TGTGCCAGTAGTCCCGGACTAGCGGTGGGACGGGAGCTGTTTTTT. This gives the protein CASSPGLAVGRELFF. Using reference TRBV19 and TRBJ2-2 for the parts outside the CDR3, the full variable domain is DGGITQSPKYLFRKEGQNVTLSCEQNLNHDAMYWYRQDPGQGLRLIYYSQIVNDFQKGDIAEGYSVSREKKESFPLTVTSAQKNPTAFYLCASSPGLAVGRELFFGEGSRLTVL.

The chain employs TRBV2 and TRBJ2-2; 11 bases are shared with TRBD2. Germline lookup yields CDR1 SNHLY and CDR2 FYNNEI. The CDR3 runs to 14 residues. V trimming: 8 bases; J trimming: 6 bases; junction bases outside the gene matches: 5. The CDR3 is CASRSGRAAGELFF. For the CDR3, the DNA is TGTGCCAGCCGTAGCGGGAGGGCCGCCGGGGAGCTGTTTTTT. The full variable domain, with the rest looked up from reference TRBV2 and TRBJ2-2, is EPEVTQTPSHQVTQMGQEVILRCVPISNHLYFYWYRQILGQKVEFLVSFYNNEISEKSEIFDDQFSVERPDGSNFTLKIRSTKLEDSAMYFCASRSGRAAGELFFGEGSRLTVL.

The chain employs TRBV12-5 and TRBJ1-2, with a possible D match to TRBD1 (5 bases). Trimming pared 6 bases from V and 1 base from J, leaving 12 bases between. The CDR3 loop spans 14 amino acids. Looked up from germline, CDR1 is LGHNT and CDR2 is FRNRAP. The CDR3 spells CASGRAPINYGYTF. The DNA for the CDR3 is TGTGCTAGTGGCAGGGCTCCAATTAACTATGGCTACACCTTC.

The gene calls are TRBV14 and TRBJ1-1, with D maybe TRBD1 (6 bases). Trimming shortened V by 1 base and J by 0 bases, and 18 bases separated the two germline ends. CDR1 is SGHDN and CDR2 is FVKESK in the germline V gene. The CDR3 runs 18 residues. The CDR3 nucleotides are TGTGCCAGCAGCCAAGTCGGGGGGCCCCTCTCCATGAACACTGAAGCTTTCTTT. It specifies CASSQVGGPLSMNTEAFF.

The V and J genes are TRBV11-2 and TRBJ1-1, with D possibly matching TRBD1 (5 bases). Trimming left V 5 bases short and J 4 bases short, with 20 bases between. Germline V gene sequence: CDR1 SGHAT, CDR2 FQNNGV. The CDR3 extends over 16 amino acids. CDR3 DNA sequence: TGTGCCAGCAGCCCCACGGCGGGGCATGGGTCCACTGAAGCTTTCTTT. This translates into CASSPTAGHGSTEAFF.

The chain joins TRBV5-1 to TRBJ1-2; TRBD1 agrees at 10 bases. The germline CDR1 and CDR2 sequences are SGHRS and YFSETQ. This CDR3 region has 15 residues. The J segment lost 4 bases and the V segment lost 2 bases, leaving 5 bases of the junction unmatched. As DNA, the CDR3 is TGCGCCAGCAGCTTAGTGACAGGGGGCTCCTATGGCTACACCTTC. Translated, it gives CASSLVTGGSYGYTF.

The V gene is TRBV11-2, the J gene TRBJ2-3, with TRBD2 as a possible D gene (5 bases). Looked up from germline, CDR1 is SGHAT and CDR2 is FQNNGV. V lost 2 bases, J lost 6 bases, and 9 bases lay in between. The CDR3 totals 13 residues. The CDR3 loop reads CASSLLASDTQYF. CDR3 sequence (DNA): TGTGCCAGCAGCTTATTGGCTAGCGATACGCAGTATTTT.

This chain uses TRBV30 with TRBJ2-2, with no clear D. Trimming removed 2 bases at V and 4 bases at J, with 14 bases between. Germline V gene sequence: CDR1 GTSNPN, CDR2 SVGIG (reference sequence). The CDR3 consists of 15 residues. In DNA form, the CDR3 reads TGTGCCTGGAGTATCACGAGACAATTCACCGGGGAGCTGTTTTTT. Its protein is CAWSITRQFTGELFF.